One sample yielded the 22 T cell receptor beta chains listed below, sequenced in a study of blood T cells in healthy people across ages. Using a J-beta primer mix together with a sample-barcoded 5' primer, a second PCR was run for about 6 to 11 cycles. TCRdb fed the 5' RACE reads into MiXCR, producing one record per CDR3 protein. Counted here are 800,000 or so distinct CDR3 sequences, around half occurring once; the ten biggest clones make up about a sixth. The specimen sequenced was blood. These receptor sequences come from a man at least 80 years old in good health.

V is TRBV7-6 and J is TRBJ2-4; D possibly uses TRBD1 or TRBD2 (6 bases each). The DNA matches TRBJ2-7 better at its end, which makes the J call doubtful. This CDR3 contains 16 residues. CDR1 is SGHVS, CDR2 FNYEAQ, per germline. CDR3: CASSLAGGTSLYEQYF. In nucleotides, the CDR3 is TGTGCCAGCAGCTTGGCGGGCGGGACAAGCCTCTACGAGCAGTACTTC.

This clonotype was counted only a few times. The chain joins TRBV3-1 to TRBJ2-7, with TRBD2 matching over 8 bases. This CDR3 has 15 amino acids. Germline V gene lookup returns CDR1 LGHDT and CDR2 YNNKEL (reference sequence). The J segment lost 2 bases and the V segment lost 0 bases, leaving 3 bases of the junction unmatched. The CDR3 loop is CASSQDPGGTYEQYF. The CDR3 DNA reads as TGTGCCAGCAGCCAAGATCCGGGGGGGACCTACGAGCAGTACTTC.

This clonotype was counted ten times or more. The V and J genes are TRBV3-1 and TRBJ2-5; possibly TRBD2 for D (6 bases). Germline-derived CDR1 and CDR2 are LGHDT and YNNKEL (reference sequence). This CDR3 region has 14 residues. The germline V and J ends were trimmed by 0 bases and 9 bases, with 14 bases remaining between them. The CDR3 DNA reads TGTGCCAGCAGCCAAGACCCGGGGGAGACCGCCCAGTACTTC. It is translated as CASSQDPGETAQYF.

In this sample, this clonotype turned up a few times. This chain connects TRBV4-3 to TRBJ2-7; perhaps D is TRBD1 or TRBD2 (5 bases each). This CDR3 has 15 residues. Germline V gene sequence: CDR1 LGHNA, CDR2 YSLEER. The ends were cut back, 2 bases at V and 4 bases at J, with 15 bases in the middle. CDR3 in DNA: TGCGCCAGCAGCCAACTCTCGGGGCCTAAATACGAGCAGTACTTC. Protein product: CASSQLSGPKYEQYF.

The CDR3 region is CASSWGRSSYEQYF. CDR3 DNA sequence: TGTGCCAGCAGCTGGGGCAGAAGCTCCTACGAGCAGTACTTC. The chain is built from TRBV11-2 and TRBJ2-7; D is perhaps TRBD1 (5 bases). CDR1 and CDR2 from the germline V gene are SGHAT and FQNNGV. The CDR3 sequence is 14 residues long. V was trimmed by 4 bases and J by 0 bases, leaving 10 bases between them.

V gene TRBV5-5 combines with J gene TRBJ1-4, with 10 bases lining up with TRBD1. Germline CDR1 SGHKS, CDR2 YYEKEE (reference sequence). J lost 5 bases, V lost 4 bases, and 5 bases had no gene match. This CDR3 has 15 amino acids. CDR3 sequence: CASSHPGQGNEKLFF. CDR3 DNA: TGTGCCAGCAGCCATCCGGGACAGGGGAATGAAAAACTGTTTTTT.

The chain links TRBV2 to TRBJ2-1, with TRBD2 identical over 11 bases. Germline V gene data show CDR1 as SNHLY and CDR2 as FYNNEI. There are 15 residues in the CDR3. The J segment lost 5 bases and the V segment lost 8 bases, leaving 8 bases of the junction unmatched. The CDR3 nucleotides read TGTGCCAGCGCCCTGACTAGCGGGATTGACAATGAGCAGTTCTTC. Residues: CASALTSGIDNEQFF.

The sample holds many counts of this clonotype. The V and J genes are TRBV29-1 and TRBJ2-7; the D gene is possibly TRBD1 (5 bases). The V end was cut by 7 bases, the J end by 0 bases, with 13 bases between. CDR1 is SQVTM and CDR2 is ANQGSEA in the germline V gene. The CDR3 consists of 13 residues. The chain's CDR3 is CSAEDRISYEQYF. The CDR3 DNA follows: TGCAGCGCGGAAGACAGAATCTCCTACGAGCAGTACTTC.

The V and J genes are TRBV15 and TRBJ1-5; no definite D call. The CDR3 is 15 amino acids. The germline V gene has CDR1 LNHNV and CDR2 YYDKDF (reference sequence). V was shortened by 6 bases and J by 5 bases, with 17 bases between the two germline ends. The CDR3 bases are TGTGCCACCAGTCCTGAACCTAAACCTTATCAGCCCCAGCATTTT. Protein product: CATSPEPKPYQPQHF.

The V gene is TRBV29-1, the J gene TRBJ2-5; 7 nucleotides agree with TRBD2. Germline loops: CDR1 SQVTM, CDR2 ANQGSEA. The CDR3 has 13 amino acids. Trimming at V came to 2 bases and at J to 5 bases, leaving 5 bases not matched to a gene. The DNA of the CDR3 is TGCAGCGTTGAAACGGGAGGAGGTGAGACCCAGTACTTC. Amino acids: CSVETGGGETQYF.

The chain employs TRBV5-1 and TRBJ2-5, with 7 bases aligning to TRBD2. V was clipped by 0 bases and J by 3 bases; unmatched bases: 5. The CDR3 is made up of 15 amino acids. Germline CDR1 reads SGHRS; CDR2 reads YFSETQ. The CDR3 region is CASSLGASGKETQYF. The CDR3 coding sequence is TGCGCCAGCAGCTTGGGGGCTAGCGGAAAAGAGACCCAGTACTTC.

On this clonotype: Possible read error: a much larger clone is one base away. The V gene is TRBV10-2, the J gene TRBJ2-1; 9 positions agree with TRBD2. The CDR3 loop spans 15 amino acids. J was trimmed by 8 bases and V by 4 bases; bases with no gene match: 9. Germline values: CDR1 WSHSY, CDR2 SAAADI. The CDR3 DNA sequence: TGCGCCAGCAGTGCGGGCGGGAGGGCCGGTTATGAGCAGTTCTTC. Translating it yields CASSAGGRAGYEQFF.

This clonotype was counted once. Written as DNA, the CDR3 is TGTGCCAGCTCACCCCCTACAGGGGGCTCCGGAAGGGACGGTGAAAAACTGTTTTTT. Its protein product is CASSPPTGGSGRDGEKLFF. The V and J genes are TRBV18 and TRBJ1-4; 9 bases align to TRBD1. CDR1 is KGHSH and CDR2 is LQKENI in the germline V gene. V was clipped by 3 bases and J by 7 bases; unmatched bases: 18. The CDR3 loop spans 19 amino acids.

This clonotype was observed once. One end of the junction varies from germline; a read error may be responsible. This chain links TRBV12-3 or TRBV12-4 with TRBJ2-3; tentative D call: TRBD2 (5 bases). The CDR3 length is 12 residues. CDR3 sequence reads: CASRGGADTEYF. CDR3 sequence (DNA): TGTGCCAGCAGAGGAGGAGCAGATACGGAGTATTTT.

The J gene is TRBJ2-5, the V gene TRBV28; perhaps TRBD1 as D (7 bases). The CDR3 is 16 amino acids. Germline-derived CDR1 and CDR2 are MDHEN and SYDVKM. Between the trimmed V and J ends, which lost 7 bases and 2 bases, there was a span of 20 bases. In DNA, the CDR3 is TGTGCCAGCAACCCGGGGGCAGGGGGTGTACAAGAGACCCAGTACTTC. It is translated as CASNPGAGGVQETQYF.

Written as DNA, the CDR3 is TGTGCCACCAGCAGACGAGGACTAGAACCCAATCAGCCCCAGCATTTT. It is translated as CATSRRGLEPNQPQHF. V and J are TRBV15 and TRBJ1-5; no clear D. The V end lost 2 bases, the J end lost 3 bases, and 14 bases lay between the germline ends. The CDR3 has 16 residues. Germline CDR1 LNHNV, CDR2 YYDKDF (reference sequence).

The chain joins TRBV5-1 to TRBJ2-1, with TRBD2 as a possible D gene (6 bases). The CDR3 totals 16 residues. Germline CDR1 and CDR2: SGHRS and YFSETQ. V lost 0 bases and J lost 3, with 13 bases in between. This CDR3 reads CASSLEGGDVYNEQFF. For the CDR3, the DNA is TGCGCCAGCAGCTTGGAAGGCGGGGATGTCTACAATGAGCAGTTCTTC.

This clonotype has only a few counts. V is TRBV5-1 and J is TRBJ2-7; 8 positions match TRBD2. There are 14 residues in the CDR3. Germline CDR1 SGHRS, CDR2 YFSETQ. After removal of 4 bases from V and 4 bases from J, the junction contained 7 bases not matched to a gene. CDR3 in DNA: TGCGCCAGCAGCGTGGGACTAGGTGGGTACGAGCAGTACTTC. Translated, it gives CASSVGLGGYEQYF.

The CDR3 loop reads CASSLARSGRGETQYF. The CDR3 region has the DNA TGTGCCAGCAGTTTAGCGCGCAGCGGGAGGGGGGAGACCCAGTACTTC. The genes are TRBV12-3 or TRBV12-4 and TRBJ2-5; 10 bases are shared with TRBD2. Trimming removed 0 bases from V and 5 bases from J; junction bases left unmatched: 6. The CDR3 consists of 16 residues.

CDR3 loop: CASAIAGYNEQFF. The CDR3 DNA follows: TGTGCCAGCGCGATCGCGGGGTACAATGAGCAGTTCTTC. The V call is TRBV6-4, the J call TRBJ2-1; weak D call: TRBD2 (6 bases). Germline values: CDR1 MRHNA, CDR2 SNTAGT. The V gene lost 8 bases and the J gene lost 4 bases, with 12 bases spanning the gap. This CDR3 region has 13 residues.

This clonotype has a count of ten or more. The genes are TRBV3-1 and TRBJ2-7; maybe TRBD1 (6 bases). V gave up 0 bases and J gave up 5 bases, with 14 bases separating them. CDR1 and CDR2 from the germline V gene are LGHDT and YNNKEL (reference sequence). The CDR3 has 15 amino acids. Here the CDR3 reads CASSQERSGENEQYF. CDR3 in DNA: TGTGCCAGCAGCCAAGAACGTTCAGGGGAAAACGAGCAGTACTTC.

This chain connects TRBV5-1 to TRBJ2-1, with TRBD2 identical over 9 bases. V lost 0 bases, J lost 7 bases, and 8 bases stayed unmatched. CDR1 and CDR2 from the germline V gene are SGHRS and YFSETQ. This CDR3 is built from 16 residues. The CDR3 region has the DNA TGCGCCAGCAGCTTGGTCCCGGGACTAGCAACGAATGAGCAGTTCTTC. Its protein product is CASSLVPGLATNEQFF.